The clone carrying this TCR beta chain was seen only once. Its antigen is undetermined. Separate from the approximately 730-subject first cohort, the roughly 110-subject validation cohort was the one that the donors belonged to. This record comes from a study of cytomegalovirus exposure and HLA in healthy donors. Study observations and caveats: One later analysis, an examination of the 120 validation repertoires, found that first-cohort TCR clusters tended to co-occur in them. The study recorded fewer than 200 TCR beta chains that were cytomegalovirus-associated. Reported performance of the classifier showed diagnosis of cytomegalovirus status with high specificity and sensitivity.

This table comes from immunoSEQ multiplex PCR, and its TCRdb copy is limited to in-frame clones, with some not included. This sample has about 140,000 clones; about 86% occur once, and the top ten carry roughly 3%. CDR3 length: 17 amino acids. Germline V gene sequence: CDR1 SGHRS, CDR2 YFSETQ. The V end lost 3 bases, the J end lost 1 base, and 18 bases lay between the germline ends. The specimen sequenced was PBMCs. This TCR was recovered from a man between 18 and 29 years old in good health and CMV-seronegative. The rearrangement links TRBV5-1 to TRBJ2-3; a possible D gene is TRBD2 (7 bases). The chain's CDR3 is CASSWGGIGTRTDTQYF. DNA of the CDR3: TGCGCCAGCAGCTGGGGGGGTATAGGGACACGCACAGATACGCAGTATTTT.